The 32 T cell receptor beta chains presented below share a single source sample, sequenced in a study of T cell responses to AZD1222 COVID-19 vaccine. Sequenced by immunoSEQ multiplex PCR; TCRdb stores in-frame clones only, minus some. Among 150,000 or so clones listed, roughly 90% were seen once. Sample: peripheral blood, taken on day 0 of AZD1222 vaccination. Receptors were obtained from an adult in good health.

This clone was picked up one time. The chain couples TRBV6-5 to TRBJ2-4; unclear D gene. The V and J ends lost 0 bases and 0 bases respectively, with 3 bases between them. Germline-derived CDR1 and CDR2 are MNHEY and SVGAGI. The CDR3 contains 14 residues. CDR3 protein: CASSYSGAKNIQYF. CDR3 DNA: TGTGCCAGCAGTTACTCGGGAGCCAAAAACATTCAGTACTTC.

V usage is TRBV29-1 and J usage is TRBJ2-1, with TRBD2 matching over 10 bases. CDR1 and CDR2 (germline): SQVTM, ANQGSEA. The ends lost 6 bases at V and 3 bases at J; junction bases unmatched: 8. The CDR3 has 15 residues. The CDR3 sequence is CSVATSGANYNEQFF. The CDR3 coding sequence is TGCAGCGTCGCTACTAGCGGGGCAAACTACAATGAGCAGTTCTTC.

The V and J genes are TRBV29-1 and TRBJ2-1; 7 bases are a match to TRBD1. The CDR3 spans 15 residues. Unmatched junction bases numbered 14, after V lost 7 bases and J lost 5 bases. Germline V lookup: CDR1 SQVTM, CDR2 ANQGSEA. Here the CDR3 reads CSALTPGQSNNEQFF. In DNA form, the CDR3 reads TGCAGCGCGTTAACACCGGGACAGAGTAACAATGAGCAGTTCTTC.

J is TRBJ2-3 and V is TRBV2; D might be TRBD1 (5 bases). Germline V gives CDR1 SNHLY, CDR2 FYNNEI. This CDR3 spans 13 amino acids. Deletions cut 4 bases from V and 8 bases from J, with 13 bases between. The CDR3 coding sequence is TGTGCCAGCAGTGGCAGGGTCTTCGCTACGCAGTATTTT. Its translation is CASSGRVFATQYF.

The chain is built from TRBV4-3 and TRBJ2-3, with D perhaps being TRBD1 or TRBD2 (5 bases each). CDR3 length: 15 residues. The germline CDR1 and CDR2 sequences are LGHNA and YSLEER. Deletions cut 4 bases from V and 1 base from J, with 12 bases between. The chain's CDR3 is CASSLEEGRTDTQYF. Here the CDR3 DNA reads TGCGCCAGCAGCCTAGAAGAGGGGCGCACAGATACGCAGTATTTT.

The J gene is TRBJ1-5, the V gene TRBV27, with D perhaps TRBD1 (5 bases). Trimming removed 4 bases at V and 2 bases at J, with 18 bases between. This CDR3 spans 17 amino acids. From germline, CDR1 is MNHEY and CDR2 SMNVEV (reference sequence). DNA for the CDR3: TGTGCCAGCAGTTCCAACGGACCCTGGGGACGCAATCAGCCCCAGCATTTT. It specifies CASSSNGPWGRNQPQHF.

The gene calls are TRBV6-5 and TRBJ2-7; weak D call: TRBD1 (6 bases). The V gene's germline CDR1 is MNHEY and CDR2 SVGAGI. V was pared by 6 bases and J by 0 bases, with 12 bases between. The CDR3 length is 14 residues. This CDR3 reads CASRSGTSSYEQYF. The CDR3 nucleotides are TGTGCCAGCAGGTCCGGGACAAGCTCCTACGAGCAGTACTTC.

The CDR3: CASTSQGGYNEQFF. The CDR3 region has the DNA TGTGCCAGCACCTCACAAGGGGGCTACAATGAGCAGTTCTTC. The chain links TRBV5-4 to TRBJ2-1; D possibly corresponds to TRBD1 (6 bases). Germline CDR1 reads SGHNT; CDR2 reads YYREEE (reference sequence). There are 14 residues in the CDR3. The V end lost 6 bases, the J end lost 3 bases, and 13 bases lay between the germline ends.

The chain uses TRBV14 and TRBJ1-6; D is perhaps TRBD1 (6 bases). Between the trimmed V and J ends, which lost 0 bases and 7 bases, there was a span of 16 bases. The CDR3 sequence is 17 residues long. CDR1 SGHDN and CDR2 FVKESK come from the germline V gene. As DNA, the CDR3 is TGTGCCAGCAGCCAAGATATTCTCCCAGGGGTGAATTCACCCCTCCACTTT. It yields the protein CASSQDILPGVNSPLHF.

V usage is TRBV7-8 and J usage is TRBJ1-6; D ambiguous. This CDR3 has 16 amino acids. Germline CDR1 reads SGHVS; CDR2 reads FQNEAQ. With 2 bases removed from V and 3 bases from J, the gap between germline ends came to 11 bases. The CDR3 DNA follows: TGTGCCAGCAGCTTAATAAAGTCACACTATAATTCACCCCTCCACTTT. Translation: CASSLIKSHYNSPLHF.

The chain links TRBV30 to TRBJ2-6, with a tentative D call TRBD1 (6 bases). The CDR3 is 16 residues long. Germline CDR1 and CDR2: GTSNPN and SVGIG (reference sequence). With 8 bases removed from V and 0 bases from J, the gap between germline ends came to 17 bases. The CDR3 DNA follows: TGTGCCGGGACCGGGACACTGAGCTCTGGGGCCAACGTCCTGACTTTC. It yields the protein CAGTGTLSSGANVLTF.

The chain combines TRBV27 with TRBJ1-5; the D gene is possibly TRBD1 (5 bases). The CDR3 runs 19 residues. Germline loops: CDR1 MNHEY, CDR2 SMNVEV (reference sequence). V dropped 3 bases and J dropped 2 bases, with 23 bases sitting between them. As DNA, the CDR3 is TGTGCCAGCAGTTTCTCCCCCTCACAGGCTCCCGGCGGCAATCAGCCCCAGCATTTT. The encoded protein is CASSFSPSQAPGGNQPQHF.

This clone was seen more than once but under ten times. V gene TRBV4-3 combines with J gene TRBJ2-7; 7 bases align to TRBD2. This CDR3 has 16 residues. Germline CDR1 is LGHNA and CDR2 is YSLEER. The V segment lost 0 bases and the J segment 0 bases; nucleotides outside the gene matches: 5. CDR3 DNA sequence: TGCGCCAGCAGCCAAGAACCAGCGGGGAGCTCCTACGAGCAGTACTTC. This translates into CASSQEPAGSSYEQYF.

The V call is TRBV19, the J call TRBJ1-3, with TRBD1 matching 10 bases. Trimming cost V 5 bases and J 6 bases; bases outside gene matches: 16. From germline, CDR1 is LNHDA and CDR2 SQIVND (reference sequence). The CDR3 runs to 18 residues. The CDR3 bases are TGTGCCAGTAGTTCCCGGGACAGGGGTACCCCCTCCCCAAACACCATATATTTT. Translating it yields CASSSRDRGTPSPNTIYF.

This clone was counted ten times or more. The genes are TRBV5-4 and TRBJ1-1; D ambiguous. Per the germline V gene, CDR1 is SGHNT and CDR2 is YYREEE (reference sequence). The CDR3 has 15 amino acids. V was shortened by 7 bases and J by 0 bases, with 16 bases between the two germline ends. CDR3 bases: TGTGCCAGCTCTCCAGGCGGCGCAATGAACACTGAAGCTTTCTTT. The encoded protein is CASSPGGAMNTEAFF.

The DNA of the CDR3 is TGTGCCAGCAGCCCCGGGACAGGGATTTTTGGCTACACCTTC. This codes for CASSPGTGIFGYTF. The rearrangement uses TRBV9 and TRBJ1-2; 9 nucleotides match TRBD1. V was pared by 4 bases and J by 7 bases, with 8 bases of the junction left unmatched. From germline, CDR1 is SGDLS and CDR2 YYNGEE. This CDR3 spans 14 amino acids.

The table lists this clone with a count of one. The chain joins TRBV15 to TRBJ1-1; TRBD1 matches at 7 bases. Trimming took 6 bases from V and 5 from J; bases not matched to a gene: 12. The germline gives CDR1 LNHNV, CDR2 YYDKDF (reference sequence). The CDR3 totals 15 residues. CDR3 protein: CATRVNLGQLTEAFF. The CDR3 DNA follows: TGTGCCACCAGGGTAAACTTGGGACAGCTAACTGAAGCTTTCTTT.

The J gene is TRBJ1-2, the V gene TRBV5-1; D perhaps matches TRBD1 (5 bases). The CDR3 totals 12 residues. Trimming took 4 bases from V and 5 from J, leaving 9 bases between them. Germline V gene sequence: CDR1 SGHRS, CDR2 YFSETQ. CDR3 in amino acids: CASSTDSYGYTF. In nucleotides, the CDR3 is TGCGCCAGCAGCACAGACAGTTATGGCTACACCTTC. The full variable domain, in which reference TRBV5-1 and TRBJ1-2 provide the parts outside the CDR3, is KAGVTQTPRYLIKTRGQQVTLSCSPISGHRSVSWYQQTPGQGLQFLFEYFSETQRNKGNFPGRFSGRQFSNSRSEMNVSTLELGDSALYLCASSTDSYGYTFGSGTRLTVV.

This chain links TRBV29-1 with TRBJ2-3, with a possible D match to TRBD2 (5 bases). The CDR3 is 11 amino acids. Germline V gives CDR1 SQVTM, CDR2 ANQGSEA. The ends were cut back, 7 bases at V and 4 bases at J, with 9 bases in the middle. The CDR3 region has the DNA TGCAGCGAGCGGAGGTCAGATACGCAGTATTTT. This encodes CSERRSDTQYF.

This chain connects TRBV28 to TRBJ1-3, with unresolved D. This CDR3 comprises 14 residues. Germline CDR1 and CDR2: MDHEN and SYDVKM. V was clipped by 3 bases and J by 5 bases, with 11 bases between them. CDR3 sequence (DNA): TGTGCCAGCAGTTTCGCCTCCGGACGAAACACCATATATTTT. Amino acid sequence: CASSFASGRNTIYF.

The V call is TRBV9, the J call TRBJ1-1; 7 bases are shared with TRBD1. V was clipped by 4 bases and J by 1 base; unmatched bases: 4. Germline V CDR1 and CDR2: SGDLS, YYNGEE. This CDR3 spans 14 amino acids. The CDR3 nucleotides are TGTGCCAGCAGCCCCAGGGGGGGGAACACTGAAGCTTTCTTT. This sequence encodes CASSPRGGNTEAFF.

The gene calls are TRBV5-1 and TRBJ2-3, with D uncertain. CDR1 SGHRS and CDR2 YFSETQ come from the germline V gene. The CDR3 spans 11 residues. V lost 4 bases and J lost 6, with 6 bases in between. CDR3 bases: TGCGCCAGCAGCCGGGCTGATACGCAGTATTTT. Its translation: CASSRADTQYF.

The V call is TRBV7-2, the J call TRBJ1-1; 7 positions agree with TRBD1. The CDR3 sequence is 14 residues long. Germline CDR1 SGHTA, CDR2 FQGNSA. Trimming at V came to 7 bases and at J to 8 bases, leaving 13 bases not matched to a gene. CDR3 residues: CASTKGAGNSEAFF. The DNA for the CDR3 is TGTGCCAGCACCAAGGGGGCCGGGAATAGCGAAGCTTTCTTT. The whole variable domain, filled in from reference TRBV7-2 and TRBJ1-1, reads GAGVSQSPSNKVTEKGKDVELRCDPISGHTALYWYRQSLGQGLEFLIYFQGNSAPDKSGLPSDRFSAERTGGSVSTLTIQRTQQEDSAVYLCASTKGAGNSEAFFGQGTRLTVV.

This chain connects TRBV19 to TRBJ2-7, with TRBD2 matching over 10 bases. Germline CDR1 LNHDA, CDR2 SQIVND (reference sequence). J lost 3 bases, V lost 6 bases, and 8 bases had no gene match. The CDR3 runs 15 residues. CDR3 DNA sequence: TGTGCCAGTAGCCCAGCGGGAGGGGGTGTCTACGAGCAGTACTTC. It yields the protein CASSPAGGGVYEQYF.

The rearrangement uses TRBV7-9 and TRBJ1-2; D call uncertain. Looked up from germline, CDR1 is SEHNR and CDR2 is FQNEAQ (reference sequence). This CDR3 has 15 amino acids. V lost 3 bases and J lost 2, with 13 bases in between. Here the CDR3 reads CASSFRGVDNYGYTF. In DNA form, the CDR3 reads TGTGCCAGCAGCTTCCGCGGGGTTGACAACTATGGCTACACCTTC.

The chain couples TRBV15 to TRBJ2-7; a weak D match, TRBD2 (5 bases). The CDR3 covers 14 residues. Trimming cost V 0 bases and J 6 bases, with 12 bases left between them. Germline V gene lookup returns CDR1 LNHNV and CDR2 YYDKDF (reference sequence). CDR3: CATSRDFSAGEQYF. The CDR3 DNA is TGTGCCACCAGCAGAGATTTTAGCGCCGGCGAGCAGTACTTC.

DNA for the CDR3: TGTGCCAGTCTAGGCCTTTTTGGAAACACAGATACGCAGTATTTT. Protein product: CASLGLFGNTDTQYF. This chain joins TRBV28 and TRBJ2-3, with D uncertain. From germline, CDR1 is MDHEN and CDR2 SYDVKM. Trimming cost V 9 bases and J 2 bases, with 18 bases left between them. The CDR3 is 15 amino acids. Together with reference TRBV28 and TRBJ2-3, the CDR3 gives the full variable domain: DVKVTQSSRYLVKRTGEKVFLECVQDMDHENMFWYRQDPGLGLRLIYFSYDVKMKEKGDIPEGYSVSREKKERFSLILESASTNQTSMYLCASLGLFGNTDTQYFGPGTRLTVL.

The rearrangement uses TRBV7-2 and TRBJ2-7; D unresolved. V gave up 5 bases and J gave up 2 bases, with 10 bases separating them. CDR3 length equals 13 residues. Germline-derived CDR1 and CDR2 are SGHTA and FQGNSA. CDR3 DNA sequence: TGTGCCAGCAGCCTGGGTGGGACCTACGAGCAGTACTTC. Translation: CASSLGGTYEQYF.

The chain links TRBV27 to TRBJ1-4, with D uncertain. The CDR3 totals 12 residues. V dropped 5 bases and J dropped 4 bases, with 5 bases sitting between them. Germline V CDR1 and CDR2: MNHEY, SMNVEV (reference sequence). CDR3 residues: CASSQRNEKLFF. In DNA form, the CDR3 reads TGTGCCAGCAGTCAGCGTAATGAAAAACTGTTTTTT. The full variable domain, rest sourced from reference TRBV27 and TRBJ1-4, is EAQVTQNPRYLITVTGKKLTVTCSQNMNHEYMSWYRQDPGLGLRQIYYSMNVEVTDKGDVPEGYKVSRKEKRNFPLILESPSPNQTSLYFCASSQRNEKLFFGSGTQLSVL.

This rearrangement joins TRBV18 to TRBJ2-1, with unresolved D. The germline gives CDR1 KGHSH, CDR2 LQKENI. V was clipped by 6 bases and J by 6 bases, with 6 bases between them. The CDR3 is made up of 11 amino acids. The CDR3 nucleotides read TGTGCCAGCTCCTCTTCCAATGAGCAGTTCTTC. Its protein is CASSSSNEQFF.

The chain combines TRBV7-8 with TRBJ1-5, with a weak D call TRBD1 (5 bases). V shed 2 bases and J shed 7 bases, with 9 bases lying between them. There are 13 residues in the CDR3. The germline V gene encodes CDR1 SGHVS and CDR2 FQNEAQ. The CDR3 region is CASSLIGDQPQHF. The DNA of the CDR3 is TGTGCCAGCAGCTTAATTGGGGACCAGCCCCAGCATTTT.

The rearrangement uses TRBV5-4 and TRBJ2-7; D may correspond to TRBD1 or TRBD2 (5 bases each). CDR3 length: 15 residues. Trimming stripped 4 bases from V and 6 bases from J, with 20 bases between. Germline CDR1 is SGHNT and CDR2 is YYREEE (reference sequence). The CDR3 sequence: CASSPRGWGFSEQYF. Here the CDR3 DNA reads TGTGCCAGCAGCCCGCGAGGGTGGGGCTTCAGCGAGCAGTACTTC.